The source of this T cell receptor beta chain is a study of blood T cell repertoires in COVID-19. Clones were sequenced by immunoSEQ multiplex PCR, and TCRdb holds only the in-frame ones, with some missing. The table records about 240,000 clones, around 88% of them present only once. CDR1 and CDR2 (germline): LGHNA, YNFKEQ. V lost 0 bases to trimming and J lost 0 bases, with 12 bases between them. This CDR3 spans 16 amino acids. The chain joins TRBV4-2 to TRBJ2-7, with D possibly matching TRBD2 (5 bases). The material sequenced was PBMCs or T cells enriched from blood (not recorded which). The sequence derives from a woman aged 40 to 49 with acute COVID-19. The CDR3 bases are TGTGCCAGCAGCCAAGATAAAGGACTCGTCTCCTACGAGCAGTACTTC. Translation: CASSQDKGLVSYEQYF.